A single sample gave rise to the 7 T cell receptor beta chains below, sequenced in a study of cytomegalovirus exposure and HLA in healthy donors (dated by TCRdb to about 2017). Library preparation used the immunoSEQ multiplex PCR assay. A mixture of 60 forward primers for TCR Vbeta segments and 13 reverse primers for TCR Jbeta segments was used in the multiplex PCR. Sourced from immuneACCESS, this table was stored by TCRdb with only in-frame sequences that have V and J called. A share of the clones is absent; for the studies checked, an unresolved V gene accounts for under half, and the remainder has no known explanation. The sample table records around 200,000 clones; 70% to 80% of these occur just once. The ten most abundant clones make up 3.7% of the sample. The sequenced sample was PBMCs. These receptors were obtained from a woman aged 55-69 years in good health and CMV-seropositive.

V usage is TRBV10-3 and J usage is TRBJ2-2; 10 bases match TRBD2. The CDR3 length is 14 residues. The junction had 5 bases not matched to a gene; V was cut back by 7 bases and J by 6 bases. From germline, CDR1 is ENHRY and CDR2 SYGVKD. CDR3 protein: CAIKGLALSGELFF. CDR3 bases: TGTGCCATCAAGGGACTAGCGTTGTCCGGGGAGCTGTTTTTT.

V usage is TRBV18 and J usage is TRBJ2-2, with no clear D. The CDR3 loop spans 14 amino acids. V lost 0 bases to trimming and J lost 5 bases, with 7 bases between them. Germline V CDR1 and CDR2: KGHSH, LQKENI. DNA for the CDR3: TGTGCCAGCTCACCACCCTCGAGAACCGGGGAGCTGTTTTTT. As protein: CASSPPSRTGELFF.

The table lists this clone with a few counts. The chain recombines TRBV5-1 with TRBJ2-5; 8 nucleotides agree with TRBD1. CDR3 length: 17 amino acids. Germline CDR1 is SGHRS and CDR2 is YFSETQ. J was trimmed by 1 base and V by 4 bases; bases with no gene match: 12. The CDR3 here is CASSRTWAGGGQETQYF. CDR3 nucleotides: TGCGCCAGCAGCCGCACCTGGGCAGGGGGCGGCCAAGAGACCCAGTACTTC.

The chain has TRBV7-2 and TRBJ2-1; D not certain. This CDR3 contains 16 residues. Looked up from germline, CDR1 is SGHTA and CDR2 is FQGNSA. The ends were cut back, 0 bases at V and 6 bases at J, with 15 bases in the middle. The CDR3, as DNA: TGTGCCAGCAGCTTAGCCCCAAGTGGTGTAGTCAATGAGCAGTTCTTC. Its protein is CASSLAPSGVVNEQFF.

J is TRBJ1-2 and V is TRBV28, with 8 bases fitting TRBD1. This CDR3 region has 18 residues. Trimming at V came to 0 bases and at J to 4 bases, leaving 13 bases not matched to a gene. CDR1 is MDHEN, CDR2 SYDVKM, per germline. The CDR3 sequence is CASSLWGRQGALIYGYTF. CDR3 bases: TGTGCCAGCAGTTTATGGGGTAGGCAGGGGGCACTCATCTATGGCTACACCTTC.

Remarks on this clone: A read error may account for a junction end that differs from germline. V is TRBV7-7 and J is TRBJ2-7; TRBD1 matches at 7 bases. This CDR3 has 14 amino acids. Germline V lookup: CDR1 SSHAT, CDR2 FNYEAQ (reference sequence). Written as DNA, the CDR3 is TGTGCTAGCAGCCTGGGGGACAGCTCCTACGAGCAGTACTTC. Translation: CASSLGDSSYEQYF.

The V and J genes are TRBV7-8 and TRBJ2-6, with 8 bases lining up with TRBD2. The CDR3 totals 16 residues. Germline V gene sequence: CDR1 SGHVS, CDR2 FQNEAQ. The ends lost 5 bases at V and 4 bases at J; junction bases unmatched: 7. CDR3 sequence reads: CASSAPGGTGANVLTF. As DNA, the CDR3 is TGTGCCAGCAGCGCCCCGGGAGGGACGGGGGCCAACGTCCTGACTTTC.